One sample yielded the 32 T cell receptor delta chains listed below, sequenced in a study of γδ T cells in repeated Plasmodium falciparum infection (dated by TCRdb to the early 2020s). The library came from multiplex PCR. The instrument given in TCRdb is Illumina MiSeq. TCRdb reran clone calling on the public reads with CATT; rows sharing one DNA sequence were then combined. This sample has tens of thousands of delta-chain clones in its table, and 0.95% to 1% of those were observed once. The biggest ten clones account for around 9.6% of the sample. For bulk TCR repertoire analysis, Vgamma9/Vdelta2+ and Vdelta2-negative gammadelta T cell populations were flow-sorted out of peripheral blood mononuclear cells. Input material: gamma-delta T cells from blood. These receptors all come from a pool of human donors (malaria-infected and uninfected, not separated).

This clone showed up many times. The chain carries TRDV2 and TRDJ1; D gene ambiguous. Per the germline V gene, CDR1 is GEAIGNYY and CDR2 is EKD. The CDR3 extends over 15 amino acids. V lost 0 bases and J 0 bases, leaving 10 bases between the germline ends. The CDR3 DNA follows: TGTGCCTGTGACACCGGTCAATTTTACACCGATAAACTCATCTTT. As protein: CACDTGQFYTDKLIF.

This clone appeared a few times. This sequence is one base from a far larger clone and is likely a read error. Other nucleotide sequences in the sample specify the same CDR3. The CDR3 loop reads CACDKGTLKYTDKLIF. The CDR3 region has the DNA TGTGCCTGTGACAAAGGGACCCTGAAGTACACAGATAAACTCATCTTT. The chain employs TRDV2 and TRDJ1; D gene unclear. The J gene comes from matching the DNA to germline here; TCRdb lacks it. The CDR3 is 16 amino acids. The germline V gene encodes CDR1 GEAIGNYY and CDR2 EKD.

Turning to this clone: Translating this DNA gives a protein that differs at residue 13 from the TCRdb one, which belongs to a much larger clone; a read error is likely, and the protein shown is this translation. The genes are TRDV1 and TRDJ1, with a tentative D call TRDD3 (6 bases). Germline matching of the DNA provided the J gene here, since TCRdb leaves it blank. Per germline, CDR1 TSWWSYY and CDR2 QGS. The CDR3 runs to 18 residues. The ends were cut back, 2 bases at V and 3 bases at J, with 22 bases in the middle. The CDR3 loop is CALGESRVRLGISDKLIF. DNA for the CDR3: TGTGCTCTTGGGGAAAGTCGGGTACGTTTGGGGATTTCCGATAAACTCATCTTT.

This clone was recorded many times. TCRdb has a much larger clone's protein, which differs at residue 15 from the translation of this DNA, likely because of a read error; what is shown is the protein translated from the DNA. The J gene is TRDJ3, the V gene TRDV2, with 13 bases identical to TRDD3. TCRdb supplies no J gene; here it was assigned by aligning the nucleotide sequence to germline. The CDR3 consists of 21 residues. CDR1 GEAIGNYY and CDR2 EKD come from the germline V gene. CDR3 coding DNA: TGTGCCTGTGACACCTTGTTTACTGGGGGATACGCGTCCTGGGGCACCCGACAGATGTTTTTC. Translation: CACDTLFTGGYASWGTRQMFF.

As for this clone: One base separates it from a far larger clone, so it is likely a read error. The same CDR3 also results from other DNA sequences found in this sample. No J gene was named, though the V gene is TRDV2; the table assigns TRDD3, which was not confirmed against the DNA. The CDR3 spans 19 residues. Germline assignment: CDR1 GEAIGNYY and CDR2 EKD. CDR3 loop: CACDTVLGDTRALTAQLFF. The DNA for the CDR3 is TGTGCCTGTGACACCGTACTGGGGGATACGCGGGCTTTGACAGCACAACTCTTCTTC.

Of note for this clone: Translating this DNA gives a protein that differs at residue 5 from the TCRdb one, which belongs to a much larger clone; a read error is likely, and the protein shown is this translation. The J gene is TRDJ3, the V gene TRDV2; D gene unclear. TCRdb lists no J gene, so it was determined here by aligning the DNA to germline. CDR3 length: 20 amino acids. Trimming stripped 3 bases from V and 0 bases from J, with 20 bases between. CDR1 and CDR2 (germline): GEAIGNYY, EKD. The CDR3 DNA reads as TGTGCCTGTGACGCCGTAGACATCCGAGCAAGCTCCTGGGACACCCGACAGATGTTTTTC. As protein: CACDAVDIRASSWDTRQMFF.

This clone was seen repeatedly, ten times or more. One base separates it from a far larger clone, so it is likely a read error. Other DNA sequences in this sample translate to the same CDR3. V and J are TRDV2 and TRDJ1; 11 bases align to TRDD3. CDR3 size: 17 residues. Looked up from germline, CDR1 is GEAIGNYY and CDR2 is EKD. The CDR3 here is CACDLVLGDSTTDKLIF. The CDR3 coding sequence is TGTGCCTGTGACCTGGTACTGGGGGATAGCACGACCGATAAGCTCATCTTT.

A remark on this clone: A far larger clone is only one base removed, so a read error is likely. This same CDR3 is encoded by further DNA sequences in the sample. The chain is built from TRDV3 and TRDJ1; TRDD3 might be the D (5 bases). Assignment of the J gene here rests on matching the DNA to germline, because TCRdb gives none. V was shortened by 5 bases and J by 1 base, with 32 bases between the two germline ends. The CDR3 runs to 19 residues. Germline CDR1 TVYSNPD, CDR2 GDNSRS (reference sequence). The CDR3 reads CAIRAHSELCESATDKLIF. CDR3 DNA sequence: TGTGCCATACGTGCTCATTCTGAACTGTGCGAAAGTGCCACCGATAAACTCATCTTT.

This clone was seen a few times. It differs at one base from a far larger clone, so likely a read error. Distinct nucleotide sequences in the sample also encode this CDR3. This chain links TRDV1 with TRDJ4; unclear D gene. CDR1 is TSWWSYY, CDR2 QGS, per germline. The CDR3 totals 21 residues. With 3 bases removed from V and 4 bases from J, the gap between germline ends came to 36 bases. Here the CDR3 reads CALGELIGTNERSPNKLPLIF. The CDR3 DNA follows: TGTGCTCTTGGGGAGCTCATTGGAACTAACGAACGATCGCCAAACAAGCTACCCCTGATCTTT.

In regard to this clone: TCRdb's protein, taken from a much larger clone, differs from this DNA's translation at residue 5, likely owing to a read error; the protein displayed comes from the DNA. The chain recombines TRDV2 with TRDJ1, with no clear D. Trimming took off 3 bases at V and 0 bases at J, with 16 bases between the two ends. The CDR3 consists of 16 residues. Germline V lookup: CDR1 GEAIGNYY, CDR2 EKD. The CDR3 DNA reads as TGTGCCTGTGACCCCCGTATCGCCCCGTACACCGATAAACTCATCTTT. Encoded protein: CACDPRIAPYTDKLIF.

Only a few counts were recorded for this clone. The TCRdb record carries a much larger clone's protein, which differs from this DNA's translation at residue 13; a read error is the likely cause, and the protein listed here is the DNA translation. The CDR3 bases are TGTGCCAATACTGGGGGATACAACCTCGATAAACTCACCTTT. It translates to CANTGGYNLDKLTF. The J gene has no call, while the V gene is TRDV3; the D call TRDD3 from the table was never checked on the DNA. The CDR3 spans 14 residues. CDR1 is TVYSNPD, CDR2 GDNSRS, per germline (reference sequence).

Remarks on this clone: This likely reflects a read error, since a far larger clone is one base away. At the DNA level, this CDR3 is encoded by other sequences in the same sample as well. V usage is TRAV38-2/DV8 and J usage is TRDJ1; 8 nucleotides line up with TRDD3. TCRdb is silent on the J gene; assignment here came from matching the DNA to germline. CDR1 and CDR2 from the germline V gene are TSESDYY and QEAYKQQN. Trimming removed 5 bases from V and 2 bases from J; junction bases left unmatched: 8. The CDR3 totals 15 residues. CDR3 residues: CAYSAGGPYTDKLIF. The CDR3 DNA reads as TGTGCTTATAGTGCTGGGGGACCGTATACCGATAAACTCATCTTT.

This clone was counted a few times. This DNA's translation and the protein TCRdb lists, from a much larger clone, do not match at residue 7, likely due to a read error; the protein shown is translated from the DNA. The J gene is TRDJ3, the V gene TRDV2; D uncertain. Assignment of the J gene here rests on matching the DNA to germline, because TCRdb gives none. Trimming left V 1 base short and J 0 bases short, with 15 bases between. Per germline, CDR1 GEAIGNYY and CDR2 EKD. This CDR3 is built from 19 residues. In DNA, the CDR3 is TGTGCCTGTGACACGGGTGTGGCCCTTAGCTCCTGGGACACCCGACAGATGTTTTTC. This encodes CACDTGVALSSWDTRQMFF.

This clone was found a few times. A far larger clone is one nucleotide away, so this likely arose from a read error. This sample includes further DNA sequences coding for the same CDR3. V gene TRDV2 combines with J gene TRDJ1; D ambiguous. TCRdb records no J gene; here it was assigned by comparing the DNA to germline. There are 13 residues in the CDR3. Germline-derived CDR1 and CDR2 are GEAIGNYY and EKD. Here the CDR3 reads CACRPRDTDKLIF. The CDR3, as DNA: TGTGCCTGTCGTCCTCGGGACACCGACAAACTCATCTTT.

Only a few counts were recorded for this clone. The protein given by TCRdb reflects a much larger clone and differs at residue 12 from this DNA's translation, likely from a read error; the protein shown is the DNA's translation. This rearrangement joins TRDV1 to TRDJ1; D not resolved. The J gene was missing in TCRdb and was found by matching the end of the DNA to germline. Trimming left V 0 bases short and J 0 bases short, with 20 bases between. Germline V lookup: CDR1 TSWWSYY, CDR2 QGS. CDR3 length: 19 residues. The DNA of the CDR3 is TGTGCTCTTGGGGAACTGGACGGTACGTTAACTATGTACACCGATAAACTCATCTTT. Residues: CALGELDGTLTMYTDKLIF.

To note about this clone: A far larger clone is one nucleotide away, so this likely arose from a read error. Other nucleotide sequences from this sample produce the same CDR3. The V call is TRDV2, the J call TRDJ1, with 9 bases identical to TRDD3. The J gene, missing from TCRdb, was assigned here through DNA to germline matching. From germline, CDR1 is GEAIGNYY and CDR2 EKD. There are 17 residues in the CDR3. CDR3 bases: TGTGCCTGCGACACGCTGGGGATACGCGGGCACACCGATAAACTCATCTTT. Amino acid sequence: CACDTLGIRGHTDKLIF.

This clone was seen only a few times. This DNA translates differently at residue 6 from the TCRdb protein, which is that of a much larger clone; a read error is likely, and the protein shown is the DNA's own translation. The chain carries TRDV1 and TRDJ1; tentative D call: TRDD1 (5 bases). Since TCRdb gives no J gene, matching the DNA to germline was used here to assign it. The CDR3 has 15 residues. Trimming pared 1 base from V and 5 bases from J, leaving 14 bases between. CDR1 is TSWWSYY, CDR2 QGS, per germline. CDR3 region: CALGEPEIRSDKLIF. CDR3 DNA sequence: TGTGCTCTTGGGGAACCAGAAATCCGGTCGGATAAACTCATCTTT.

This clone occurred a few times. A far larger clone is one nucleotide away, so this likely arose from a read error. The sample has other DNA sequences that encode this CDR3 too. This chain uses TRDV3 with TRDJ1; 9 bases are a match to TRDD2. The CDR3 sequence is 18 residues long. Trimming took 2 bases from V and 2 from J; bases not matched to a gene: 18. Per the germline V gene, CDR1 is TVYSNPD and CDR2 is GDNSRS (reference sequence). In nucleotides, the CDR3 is TGTGCCTTTGACCTTCCTACGGGGGGATTGACAGGGACCGATAAACTCATCTTT. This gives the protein CAFDLPTGGLTGTDKLIF.

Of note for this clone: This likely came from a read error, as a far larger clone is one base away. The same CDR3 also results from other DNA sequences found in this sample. This CDR3 is CACDSKLGDTGYTDKLIF. The CDR3 DNA reads as TGTGCCTGTGACTCCAAACTGGGGGATACCGGGTACACCGATAAACTCATCTTC. The genes are TRDV2 and TRDJ1, with 12 bases fitting TRDD3. CDR3 size: 18 residues. Germline CDR1 and CDR2: GEAIGNYY and EKD.

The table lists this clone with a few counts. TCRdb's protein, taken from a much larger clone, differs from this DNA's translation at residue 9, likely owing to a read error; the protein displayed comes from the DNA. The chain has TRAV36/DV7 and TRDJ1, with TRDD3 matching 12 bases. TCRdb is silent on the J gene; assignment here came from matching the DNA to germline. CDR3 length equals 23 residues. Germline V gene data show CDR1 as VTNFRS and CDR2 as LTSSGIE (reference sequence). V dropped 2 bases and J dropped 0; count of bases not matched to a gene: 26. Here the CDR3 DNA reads TGTGCTGTGGAAGGGTTTGCGCGACAAAACTACTGGGGGATACTTAGGTACACCGATAAACTCATCTTT. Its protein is CAVEGFARQNYWGILRYTDKLIF. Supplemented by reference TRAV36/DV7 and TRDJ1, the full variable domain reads EDKVVQSPLSLVVHEGDTVTLNCSYEVTNFRSLLWYKQEKKAPTFLFMLTSSGIEKKSGRLSSILDKKELSSILNITATQTGDSAIYLCAVEGFARQNYWGILRYTDKLIFGKGTRVTVEP.

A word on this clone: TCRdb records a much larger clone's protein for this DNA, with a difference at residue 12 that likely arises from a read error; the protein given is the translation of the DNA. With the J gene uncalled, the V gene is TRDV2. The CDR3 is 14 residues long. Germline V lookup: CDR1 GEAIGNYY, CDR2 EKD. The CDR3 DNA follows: TGTGCCTGTGACGCCCGCGATGCCGCCGATAAACCCATCTTT. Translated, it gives CACDARDAADKPIF.

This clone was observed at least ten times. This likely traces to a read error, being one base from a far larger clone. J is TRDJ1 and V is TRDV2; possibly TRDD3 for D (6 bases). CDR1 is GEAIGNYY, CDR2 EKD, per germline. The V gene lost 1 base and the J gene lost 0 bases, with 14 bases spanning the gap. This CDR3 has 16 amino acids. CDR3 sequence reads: CACDTRRGTYTDKLIF. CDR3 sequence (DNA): TGTGCCTGTGACACGCGGCGGGGGACCTACACCGATAAACTCATCTTT.

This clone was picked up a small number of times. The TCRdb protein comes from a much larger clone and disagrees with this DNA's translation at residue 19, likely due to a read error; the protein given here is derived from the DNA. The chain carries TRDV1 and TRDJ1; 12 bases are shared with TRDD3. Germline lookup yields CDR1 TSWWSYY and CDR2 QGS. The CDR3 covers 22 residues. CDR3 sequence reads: CALGKIPKDKILGDTRTDNLIF. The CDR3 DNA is TGTGCTCTTGGGAAGATCCCCAAGGACAAAATTCTGGGGGATACGCGCACCGATAACCTCATCTTT.

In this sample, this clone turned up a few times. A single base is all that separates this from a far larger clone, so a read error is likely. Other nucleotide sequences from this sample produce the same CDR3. CDR3 nucleotide sequence: TGTGCCTTCCCCACCGGGTTCCCGAGGCCCCACTGGGGGATACGCTCGTACACCGATAAACTTATCTTT. Its translation: CAFPTGFPRPHWGIRSYTDKLIF. This chain connects TRDV3 to TRDJ1; 13 nucleotides line up with TRDD3. The length of the CDR3 is 23 residues. Germline CDR1 and CDR2: TVYSNPD and GDNSRS (reference sequence).

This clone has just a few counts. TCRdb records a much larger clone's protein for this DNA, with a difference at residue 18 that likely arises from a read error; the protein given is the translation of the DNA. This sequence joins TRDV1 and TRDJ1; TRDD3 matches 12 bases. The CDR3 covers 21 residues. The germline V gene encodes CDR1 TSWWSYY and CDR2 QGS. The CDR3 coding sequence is TGTGCTCTTGGGGCCGGCAACGCTGGGGGATACGTCCCTGGGAACACCGATAGACTCATCTTT. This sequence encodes CALGAGNAGGYVPGNTDRLIF.

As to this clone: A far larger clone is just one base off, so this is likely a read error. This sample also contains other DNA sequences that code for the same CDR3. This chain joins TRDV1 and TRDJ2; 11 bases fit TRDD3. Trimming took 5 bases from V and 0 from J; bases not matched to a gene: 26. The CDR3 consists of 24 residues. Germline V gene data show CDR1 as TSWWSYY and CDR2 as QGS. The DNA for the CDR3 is TGTGCTCTTGGGTCGTCCCTCGGCTGGGCTTATTGGGGGATACGCTTTGCTTTGACAGCACAACTCTTCTTT. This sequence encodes CALGSSLGWAYWGIRFALTAQLFF.

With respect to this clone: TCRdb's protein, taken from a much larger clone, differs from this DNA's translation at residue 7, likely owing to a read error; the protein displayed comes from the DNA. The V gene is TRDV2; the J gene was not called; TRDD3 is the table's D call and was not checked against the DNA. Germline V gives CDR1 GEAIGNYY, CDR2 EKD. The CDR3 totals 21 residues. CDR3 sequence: CACDTDSWGIRVLPITPPRIF. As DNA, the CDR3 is TGTGCCTGTGACACCGACAGCTGGGGGATACGCGTCTTACCAATCACACCCCCTCGGATCTTT.

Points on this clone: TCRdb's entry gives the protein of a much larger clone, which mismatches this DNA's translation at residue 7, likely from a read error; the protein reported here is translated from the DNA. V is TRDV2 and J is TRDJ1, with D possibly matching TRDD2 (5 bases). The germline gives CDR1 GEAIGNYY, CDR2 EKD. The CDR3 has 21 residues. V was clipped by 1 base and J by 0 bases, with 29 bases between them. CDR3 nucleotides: TGTGCCTGTGACACAGTTCCCTACGCTGAAGGGCGGCCCTCATACACCGATAAACTCATCTTT. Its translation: CACDTVPYAEGRPSYTDKLIF.

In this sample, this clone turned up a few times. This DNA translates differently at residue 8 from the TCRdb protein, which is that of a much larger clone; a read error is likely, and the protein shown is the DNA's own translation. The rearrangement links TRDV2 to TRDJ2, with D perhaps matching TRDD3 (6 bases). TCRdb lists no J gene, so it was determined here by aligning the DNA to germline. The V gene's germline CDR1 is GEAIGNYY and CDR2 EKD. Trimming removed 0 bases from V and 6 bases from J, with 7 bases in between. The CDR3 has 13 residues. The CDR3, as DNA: TGTGCCTGTGACACCTGGGGGGCAGCACAACTCTTCTTT. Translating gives CACDTWGAAQLFF.

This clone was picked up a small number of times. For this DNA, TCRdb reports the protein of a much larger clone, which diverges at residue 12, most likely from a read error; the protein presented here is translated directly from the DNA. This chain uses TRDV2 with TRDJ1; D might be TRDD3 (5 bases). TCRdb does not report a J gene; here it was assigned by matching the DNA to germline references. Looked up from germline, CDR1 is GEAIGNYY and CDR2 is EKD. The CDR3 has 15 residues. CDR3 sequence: CACDTGGMGTDELIF. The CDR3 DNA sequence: TGTGCCTGTGACACCGGTGGGATGGGTACCGATGAACTCATCTTT.

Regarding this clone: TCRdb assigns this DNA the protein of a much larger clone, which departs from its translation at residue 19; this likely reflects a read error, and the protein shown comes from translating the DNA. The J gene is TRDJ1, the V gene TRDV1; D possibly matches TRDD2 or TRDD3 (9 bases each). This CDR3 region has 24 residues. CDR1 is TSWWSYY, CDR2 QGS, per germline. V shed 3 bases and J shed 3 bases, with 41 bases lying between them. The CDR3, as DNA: TGTGCTCTTGGGGACCGCGGCCTTCCTACTTTTCTGGGGGATTGGAGGTCCTACGCCGATAAACTCATCTTT. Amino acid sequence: CALGDRGLPTFLGDWRSYADKLIF.

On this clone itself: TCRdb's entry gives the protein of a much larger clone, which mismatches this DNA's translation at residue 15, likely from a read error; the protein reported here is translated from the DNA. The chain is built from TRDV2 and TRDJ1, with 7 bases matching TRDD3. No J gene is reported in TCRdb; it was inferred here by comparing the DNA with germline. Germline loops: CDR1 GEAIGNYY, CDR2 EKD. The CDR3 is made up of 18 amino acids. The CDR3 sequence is CACDTGGGVGDNTDELIF. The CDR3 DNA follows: TGTGCCTGTGACACCGGAGGAGGAGTGGGGGACAACACCGATGAACTCATCTTT.